This T cell receptor (beta chain) was obtained from a study of blood T cell repertoires in COVID-19. Across the whole study: Whether acute or convalescent, the COVID-19 samples came from the United States, Italy and Spain.

Trimming took off 6 bases at V and 3 bases at J, with 13 bases between the two ends. The CDR3 extends over 14 amino acids. Germline-derived CDR1 and CDR2 are LGHNT and FRNRAP. Repertoires were generated with immunoSEQ multiplex PCR, while TCRdb's copy carries only in-frame clones and drops some. This sample has tens of thousands of clones, with roughly 85% found just once. The sequenced sample was peripheral blood. The sequence was obtained from a human donor with active COVID-19. The donor label of this sample is uncertain. The gene calls are TRBV12-5 and TRBJ2-3; D is unclear. Here the CDR3 reads CASGPSWLTDTQYF. CDR3 DNA sequence: TGTGCTAGTGGCCCGAGTTGGTTGACAGATACGCAGTATTTT.